The subject of this entry is one T cell receptor beta chain. This entry is derived from a study of shared clonotypes between healthy human individuals. Every one of the donors was a Caucasian adult that lived in Nashville, Tennessee. The CDR3 length is 14 residues. Per germline, CDR1 MNHEY and CDR2 SMNVEV (reference sequence). V lost 1 base, J lost 1 base, and 6 bases lay in between. Clones were sequenced by immunoSEQ multiplex PCR, and TCRdb holds only the in-frame ones, with some missing. The top ten hold about 11% of the sample, which has under 600,000 clones, around 80% seen once. Sequencing was done on a sample of PBMCs. The chain couples TRBV27 to TRBJ2-3; D call uncertain. The clonotype originates from a woman aged 40 to 50 in good health. Some clones in this sample may be carry-over from other donors' samples. CDR3 amino acids: CASSLLTGTDTQYF. CDR3 coding DNA: TGTGCCAGCAGTTTATTGACGGGCACAGATACGCAGTATTTT.